This T cell receptor (beta chain) is drawn from a study of early T cells in non-severe SARS-CoV-2 infection. On the study more broadly: Whole-blood bulk RNA, unsorted, was sequenced, and chains were unpaired. Study findings and constraints: Matching with VDJdb favored anti-spike CD8 responses (missing private and CD4 specificities).

This clonotype was recorded at least ten times. Its specificity is unknown. Researchers attached unique molecular identifiers to individual cDNA molecules. TCRdb analysed the 5' RACE reads with MiXCR anew, one entry per CDR3 protein. The sample records 63,000 or so distinct CDR3 sequences, about 10% being singletons. The TCR originated in an adult who was a healthcare worker with PCR-confirmed SARS-CoV-2 infection or an uninfected control (not recorded which). The source material was whole blood, sampled at baseline.

CDR3 DNA: TGCAGTGCTAGATCCCGACAGTCCTACGAGCAGTACTTC. This sequence encodes CSARSRQSYEQYF. This rearrangement joins TRBV20-1 to TRBJ2-7; TRBD1 is a possible D gene (5 bases). Germline CDR1 and CDR2: DFQATT and SNEGSKA (reference sequence). The CDR3 covers 13 residues. V lost 2 bases and J lost 1, with 9 bases in between.